Following are 10 T cell receptor beta chains from one sample sequenced in a study of blood T cell repertoires in COVID-19. Method: immunoSEQ multiplex PCR; TCRdb's copy keeps in-frame clones and lacks some. Of nearly 95,000 clones in the sample, 87% were seen once. Specimen: peripheral blood. The receptors here all came from a woman aged 80 or over with acute or convalescent COVID-19.

The chain is built from TRBV27 and TRBJ1-2; the D gene is possibly TRBD1 (5 bases). The germline CDR1 and CDR2 sequences are MNHEY and SMNVEV (reference sequence). CDR3 size: 15 residues. V lost 2 bases and J lost 3, with 13 bases in between. This CDR3 is CASSLTPSGDYGYTF. Written as DNA, the CDR3 is TGTGCCAGCAGTTTAACACCCTCGGGGGACTATGGCTACACCTTC.

V and J are TRBV21-1 and TRBJ2-1; TRBD2 was called by the table and not checked on the DNA. TRBV21-1 is flagged as a pseudogene. The CDR3 totals 16 residues. The CDR3 reads CASSIRLAGGLNEQFF. CDR3 nucleotide sequence: TGTGCCAGCAGCATCCGACTAGCGGGGGGGCTGAATGAGCAGTTCTTC.

This chain joins TRBV19 and TRBJ1-1; D possibly corresponds to TRBD1 (5 bases). The CDR3 loop spans 13 amino acids. With 6 bases removed from V and 5 bases from J, the gap between germline ends came to 13 bases. The germline gives CDR1 LNHDA, CDR2 SQIVND (reference sequence). The CDR3 loop is CASRPTGGTEAFF. As DNA, the CDR3 is TGTGCCAGTAGACCCACGGGGGGAACTGAAGCTTTCTTT. The entire variable domain, with the rest obtained from reference TRBV19 and TRBJ1-1, is as follows: DGGITQSPKYLFRKEGQNVTLSCEQNLNHDAMYWYRQDPGQGLRLIYYSQIVNDFQKGDIAEGYSVSREKKESFPLTVTSAQKNPTAFYLCASRPTGGTEAFFGQGTRLTVV.

CDR3 region: CASSPKTGSSGANVLTF. CDR3 DNA: TGTGCCAGCAGTCCAAAGACAGGGAGCTCTGGGGCCAACGTCCTGACTTTC. The gene calls are TRBV25-1 and TRBJ2-6; TRBD1 matches at 7 bases. The CDR3 is 17 residues long. The V gene end was trimmed by 5 bases and the J gene end by 0 bases; junction bases not matched to a gene: 7. CDR1 MGHDK and CDR2 SYGVNS come from the germline V gene. Full variable domain (rest looked up from reference TRBV25-1 and TRBJ2-6): EADIYQTPRYLVIGTGKKITLECSQTMGHDKMYWYQQDPGMELHLIHYSYGVNSTEKGDLSSESTVSRIRTEHFPLTLESARPSHTSQYLCASSPKTGSSGANVLTFGAGSRLTVL.

The V gene is TRBV11-3, the J gene TRBJ1-1, with D hard to call. The CDR3 has 13 residues. Trimming pared 3 bases from V and 0 bases from J, leaving 5 bases between. Germline values: CDR1 SGHNT, CDR2 YENEEA. For the CDR3, the DNA is TGTGCCAGCAGCTTTACTATGAACACTGAAGCTTTCTTT. Translation gives CASSFTMNTEAFF.

In this sample, this clone turned up a few times. The V call is TRBV29-1, the J call TRBJ2-3; 11 positions agree with TRBD2. Losses at the gene ends were 5 bases for V and 2 bases for J; bases not matched to a gene: 3. In germline, CDR1 is SQVTM, CDR2 ANQGSEA. This CDR3 is 14 amino acids long. For the CDR3, the DNA is TGCAGCGTTCGACTAGCGGGATCCACAGATACGCAGTATTTT. Translating gives CSVRLAGSTDTQYF.

The chain uses TRBV6-5 and TRBJ2-1; a weak D match, TRBD2 (7 bases). V gave up 10 bases and J gave up 5 bases, with 21 bases separating them. Germline V gives CDR1 MNHEY, CDR2 SVGAGI. The CDR3 loop spans 15 amino acids. CDR3 sequence: CATKGSRGGDNEQFF. CDR3 in DNA: TGTGCCACCAAAGGGTCGAGGGGGGGAGACAATGAGCAGTTCTTC.

The V and J genes are TRBV10-3 and TRBJ2-1; the match to TRBD2 covers 9 bases. The V gene end was trimmed by 2 bases and the J gene end by 7 bases; junction bases not matched to a gene: 15. CDR1 is ENHRY and CDR2 is SYGVKD in the germline V gene. The CDR3 consists of 18 residues. CDR3 nucleotide sequence: TGTGCCATCAGTGAGCCCTCTCGAACAGCGGGGGGCGGGAATGAGCAGTTCTTC. Amino acids: CAISEPSRTAGGGNEQFF.

As to this clone: The same CDR3 also results from other DNA sequences found in this sample. CDR3 bases: TGTGCCAGTAGTTGGGACAGGGCTGGTCAGCCCCAGCATTTT. Translated, it gives CASSWDRAGQPQHF. V is TRBV19 and J is TRBJ1-5, with 9 bases matching TRBD1. Germline-derived CDR1 and CDR2 are LNHDA and SQIVND (reference sequence). V dropped 5 bases and J dropped 6; count of bases not matched to a gene: 5. The CDR3 is 14 residues long.

The chain links TRBV6-2 or TRBV6-3 to TRBJ2-5; 10 bases agree with TRBD2. V was clipped by 6 bases and J by 2 bases; unmatched bases: 9. Germline values: CDR1 MNHEY, CDR2 SVGEGT. The CDR3 sequence is 16 residues long. The CDR3 nucleotides are TGTGCCAGCAGCACTACTAGCGGGGCCCTTCAAGAGACCCAGTACTTC. This encodes CASSTTSGALQETQYF.